This T cell receptor (beta chain) comes out of a study of shared clonotypes between healthy human individuals. About the research overall: The donors, a couple of women and a few men, were aged 18 to 49. Each donor's CD8 memory used one plate, CD8 naive two, each CD4 subset three.

The protocol was immunoSEQ multiplex PCR, while the TCRdb copy is restricted to in-frame clones and leaves out a portion. The table has roughly 2.2 million clones, 93% seen once. CDR1 and CDR2 from the germline V gene are MDHEN and SYDVKM. The CDR3 loop spans 13 amino acids. The V end was cut by 5 bases, the J end by 6 bases, with 14 bases between. General observations from the study: With four donors compared, around 5% of naive CD4 clonotypes were shared.

Remarks on this clone: Antigen unknown.

The source of this sequence is a man aged 18 to 29 in good health. Some clones in this sample may be carry-over from other donors' samples. Sequencing was carried out using naive CD4+ T cells from PBMCs. The sample's subset: CD45RA+ positively selected. V gene TRBV28 combines with J gene TRBJ2-7; D is uncertain. CDR3 DNA: TGTGCCAGCAGTCCCCCATTGAAGGGCGAGCAGTACTTC. Amino acids: CASSPPLKGEQYF.